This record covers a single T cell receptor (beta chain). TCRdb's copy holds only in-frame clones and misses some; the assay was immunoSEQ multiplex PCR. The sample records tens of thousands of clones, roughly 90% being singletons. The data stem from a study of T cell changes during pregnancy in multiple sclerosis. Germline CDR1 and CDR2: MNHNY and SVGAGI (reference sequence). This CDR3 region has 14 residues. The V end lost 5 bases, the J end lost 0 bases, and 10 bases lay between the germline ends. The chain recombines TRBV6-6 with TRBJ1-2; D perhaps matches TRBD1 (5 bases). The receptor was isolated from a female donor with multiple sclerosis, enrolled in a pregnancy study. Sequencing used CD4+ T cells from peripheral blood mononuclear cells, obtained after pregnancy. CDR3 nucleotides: TGTGCCAGCAGTACCTCGACAGCTAACTATGGCTACACCTTC. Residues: CASSTSTANYGYTF.